The 18 T cell receptor beta chains in this list originate from one sample, sequenced in a study of cytomegalovirus exposure and HLA in healthy donors. 13 Jbeta primers and 60 Vbeta primers were used for the PCR. Assay used: immunoSEQ multiplex PCR; TCRdb lists only in-frame clones, some missing. The sample records approximately 190,000 clones, around 85% being singletons. The sample comprised PBMCs. The source is a man in his forties or fifties in good health and CMV-seropositive.

This rearrangement joins TRBV5-4 to TRBJ2-1, with D unclear. CDR1 SGHNT and CDR2 YYREEE come from the germline V gene (reference sequence). The CDR3 is 12 amino acids. V lost 0 bases to trimming and J lost 6 bases, with 4 bases between them. The CDR3 sequence is CASSLGPNEQFF. For the CDR3, the DNA is TGTGCCAGCAGCTTGGGGCCCAATGAGCAGTTCTTC.

This rearrangement joins TRBV10-3 to TRBJ1-4; D is undetermined. The CDR3 contains 14 residues. Trimming left V 0 bases short and J 13 bases short, with 15 bases between. CDR1 is ENHRY and CDR2 is SYGVKD in the germline V gene. This CDR3 reads CAISESIGADGLFF. The CDR3 DNA is TGTGCCATCAGTGAGTCAATTGGAGCTGATGGACTGTTTTTT.

The chain couples TRBV6-5 to TRBJ2-7, with 10 positions matching TRBD1. CDR1 and CDR2 from the germline V gene are MNHEY and SVGAGI. V was clipped by 6 bases and J by 3 bases; unmatched bases: 8. The CDR3 runs to 15 residues. The CDR3 DNA reads TGTGCCAGCAGACGCGACAGGGGGCGTCTCTACGAGCAGTACTTC. Amino acid sequence: CASRRDRGRLYEQYF.

V usage is TRBV28 and J usage is TRBJ1-5; 11 bases map to TRBD1. Germline V gene data show CDR1 as MDHEN and CDR2 as SYDVKM. Unmatched junction bases numbered 14, after V lost 4 bases and J lost 0 bases. CDR3 length: 20 residues. The CDR3 protein is CASSWRPGTGGVYSNQPQHF. CDR3 bases: TGTGCCAGCAGTTGGCGCCCCGGGACAGGGGGGGTCTATAGCAATCAGCCCCAGCATTTT.

This chain links TRBV13 with TRBJ2-7, with D unclear. Germline loops: CDR1 PRHDT, CDR2 FYEKMQ (reference sequence). The CDR3 length is 12 residues. V was shortened by 5 bases and J by 1 base, with 6 bases between the two germline ends. The CDR3 DNA sequence: TGTGCCAGCAGCGGAGAGTCCTACGAGCAGTACTTC. It specifies CASSGESYEQYF.

The CDR3 region has the DNA TGTGCCAGCAGTTTCCGGACAGGGATGGAGACCCAGTACTTC. It is translated as CASSFRTGMETQYF. The chain couples TRBV27 to TRBJ2-5, with 8 bases that match TRBD1. V shed 3 bases, J shed 5 bases, and the junction held 5 bases outside the gene matches. Germline loops: CDR1 MNHEY, CDR2 SMNVEV (reference sequence). This CDR3 contains 14 residues.

V usage is TRBV12-5 and J usage is TRBJ1-1, with 9 bases aligning to TRBD1. The germline gives CDR1 LGHNT, CDR2 FRNRAP. This CDR3 region has 17 residues. The ends lost 6 bases at V and 2 bases at J; junction bases unmatched: 13. The CDR3 loop reads CASGSAGTGWGNTEAFF. CDR3 bases: TGTGCTAGTGGATCCGCGGGGACAGGGTGGGGAAACACTGAAGCTTTCTTT.

The rearrangement links TRBV7-8 to TRBJ2-7, with D perhaps matching TRBD2 (6 bases). This CDR3 comprises 13 residues. Between the trimmed V and J ends, which lost 4 bases and 2 bases, there was a span of 9 bases. CDR1 SGHVS and CDR2 FQNEAQ come from the germline V gene. CDR3 sequence reads: CASSSTGAYEQYF. The CDR3 nucleotides read TGTGCCAGCAGCTCCACGGGGGCCTACGAGCAGTACTTC.

The J gene is TRBJ2-1, the V gene TRBV5-1, with 10 positions matching TRBD1. The CDR3 spans 14 residues. Germline lookup yields CDR1 SGHRS and CDR2 YFSETQ. The J segment lost 7 bases and the V segment lost 5 bases, leaving 6 bases of the junction unmatched. The CDR3 bases are TGCGCCAGCAGGGTGGACAGGGGGATAAATGAGCAGTTCTTC. Translation gives CASRVDRGINEQFF.

The V and J genes are TRBV27 and TRBJ1-2, with 7 bases fitting TRBD1. Germline V gene data show CDR1 as MNHEY and CDR2 as SMNVEV (reference sequence). The CDR3 has 15 residues. Trimming took 5 bases from V and 8 from J; bases not matched to a gene: 14. The CDR3 region has the DNA TGTGCCAGCAGTAAATCCCCCGGGACAGCAAAGGGCTACACCTTC. Translated: CASSKSPGTAKGYTF.

The V and J genes are TRBV6-1 and TRBJ2-3; D unresolved. Germline V CDR1 and CDR2: MNHNS, SASEGT. V lost 7 bases, J lost 8 bases, and 16 bases lay in between. CDR3 length equals 13 residues. DNA of the CDR3: TGTGCCAGCAAAGAGGCAGTTGCCGGTACGCAGTATTTT. This encodes CASKEAVAGTQYF.

This clone was seen just once. The chain has TRBV29-1 and TRBJ1-3; 8 positions match TRBD1. The germline V gene has CDR1 SQVTM and CDR2 ANQGSEA. V trimming: 5 bases; J trimming: 4 bases; junction bases outside the gene matches: 10. The length of the CDR3 is 15 residues. DNA for the CDR3: TGCAGCGTTCGGGACAGGCCCCCGGGAGGAAACACCATATATTTT. It yields the protein CSVRDRPPGGNTIYF. Combining the CDR3 with reference TRBV29-1 and TRBJ1-3 gives the whole variable domain SAVISQKPSRDICQRGTSLTIQCQVDSQVTMMFWYRQQPGQSLTLIATANQGSEATYESGFVIDKFPISRPNLTFSTLTVSNMSPEDSSIYLCSVRDRPPGGNTIYFGEGSWLTVV.

The chain has TRBV11-2 and TRBJ2-4; D call uncertain. The CDR3 contains 15 residues. Per germline, CDR1 SGHAT and CDR2 FQNNGV. V shed 0 bases and J shed 5 bases, with 11 bases lying between them. The CDR3 nucleotides read TGTGCCAGCAGCTTAGATGGTTCGGTGGAAAACATTCAGTACTTC. This codes for CASSLDGSVENIQYF.

A few counts support this clone. The genes are TRBV5-1 and TRBJ2-7, with D possibly matching TRBD1 (6 bases). Germline V gives CDR1 SGHRS, CDR2 YFSETQ. V was clipped by 4 bases and J by 6 bases, with 20 bases between them. The length of the CDR3 is 15 residues. CDR3 residues: CASSRTGTPTLEQYF. The DNA of the CDR3 is TGCGCCAGCAGCCGTACAGGGACCCCCACCCTCGAGCAGTACTTC. Full variable domain (rest looked up from reference TRBV5-1 and TRBJ2-7): KAGVTQTPRYLIKTRGQQVTLSCSPISGHRSVSWYQQTPGQGLQFLFEYFSETQRNKGNFPGRFSGRQFSNSRSEMNVSTLELGDSALYLCASSRTGTPTLEQYFGPGTRLTVT.

The J gene is TRBJ2-3, the V gene TRBV4-3; possibly TRBD2 for D (5 bases). The germline gives CDR1 LGHNA, CDR2 YSLEER. The V end was cut by 0 bases, the J end by 1 base, with 11 bases between. The CDR3 length is 16 residues. The CDR3 DNA reads as TGCGCCAGCAGCCAAGATACTAGATTGGGCACAGATACGCAGTATTTT. It yields the protein CASSQDTRLGTDTQYF.

The chain links TRBV2 to TRBJ2-5; TRBD2 agrees at 9 bases. The V and J ends lost 8 bases and 2 bases, in that order; junction bases with no gene match: 3. Per germline, CDR1 SNHLY and CDR2 FYNNEI. CDR3 length: 13 amino acids. The CDR3 coding sequence is TGTGCCAGCTCTAGCGGGGAACAAGAGACCCAGTACTTC. It is translated as CASSSGEQETQYF.

The rearrangement uses TRBV5-5 and TRBJ2-3; 12 bases fit TRBD2. The germline V gene has CDR1 SGHKS and CDR2 YYEKEE (reference sequence). The CDR3 is made up of 16 amino acids. The ends lost 2 bases at V and 0 bases at J; junction bases unmatched: 1. The CDR3 reads CASSFLAGGSTDTQYF. CDR3 sequence (DNA): TGTGCCAGCAGCTTCCTAGCGGGGGGGAGCACAGATACGCAGTATTTT. Complete variable domain (other parts from reference TRBV5-5 and TRBJ2-3): DAGVTQSPTHLIKTRGQQVTLRCSPISGHKSVSWYQQVLGQGPQFIFQYYEKEERGRGNFPDRFSARQFPNYSSELNVNALLLGDSALYLCASSFLAGGSTDTQYFGPGTRLTVL.

This chain connects TRBV13 to TRBJ1-6; maybe TRBD1 (5 bases). CDR1 is PRHDT and CDR2 is FYEKMQ in the germline V gene (reference sequence). Trimming removed 2 bases from V and 5 bases from J, with 10 bases in between. The CDR3 covers 15 residues. CDR3 protein: CASSLQGRDNSPLHF. DNA for the CDR3: TGTGCCAGCAGCTTACAGGGCAGGGATAATTCACCCCTCCACTTT.